This T cell receptor beta chain was observed in a study of T cells in Graves' hyperthyroidism and ophthalmopathy. This clonotype was recorded many times. Its antigen is not identified. Notes on the study in general: Blood held most thyroid clonotypes expanded above 0.001 frequency.

Patients were excluded for uncontrolled infection, other autoimmune disease, pregnancy or lactation. Researchers took RNA transcripts and amplified the TCR beta CDR3 regions from them. TCR CDR3 underwent first-round RT-PCR with the HTBI primer set. MiXCR, run by TCRdb on the multiplex PCR reads, gives a single entry per CDR3 protein. Of around 280,000 distinct CDR3 sequences listed, roughly 13% are singletons. The CDR3 is 15 amino acids. Deletions cut 4 bases from V and 4 bases from J, with 16 bases between. CDR1 MDHEN and CDR2 SYDVKM come from the germline V gene. The clonotype was recovered from a woman under 40 with Graves' hyperthyroidism that later progressed to Graves' ophthalmopathy. The chain joins TRBV28 to TRBJ1-2; maybe TRBD1 (5 bases). The sample was blood. This CDR3 is CASSSPGPSGYGYTF. As DNA, the CDR3 is TGTGCCAGCAGTTCCCCGGGACCTAGTGGCTATGGCTACACCTTC.